This entry concerns a single TCR beta chain. Its antigen remains unidentified. The entry originates in a study of T cells expressing NK-cell markers. One entry per CDR3 protein, without DNA, is what TCRdb gives after re-calling the 5' RACE reads. Found here are around 280,000 distinct CDR3 sequences; the top ten clones hold under 0.5%. Study-wide results and caveats: Questions lingered over whether expanded NKG2C+ T cell clones were HCMV-specific.

The CDR3 sequence is 18 residues long. Germline CDR1 DFQATT, CDR2 SNEGSKA (reference sequence). Sequencing input: blood T cells: a sorted CD56 or NKG2C T cell subset, CD4+ or CD8+ T cells, or bulk PBMC T cells (not recorded which). This receptor was identified in a man aged 18-30 years in good health. The chain joins TRBV20-1 to TRBJ2-3; TCRdb's D call, TRBD2, is unchecked because there is no DNA. The CDR3 loop is CSASLLAGWGASTDTQYF.